This TCR beta chain was found in a study of cytomegalovirus exposure and HLA in healthy donors. Findings and limits, study-wide: As immune exposure information, only CMV serostatus was available.

In the PCR, 60 Vbeta and 13 Jbeta primers were used. Some clones are missing from TCRdb's copy, which holds only in-frame ones; the method was immunoSEQ multiplex PCR. The sample contains under 250,000 clones, roughly 84% of which appear only once. V shed 4 bases and J 2 bases; nucleotides not matched to a gene: 7. The CDR3 totals 18 residues. CDR1 and CDR2 from the germline V gene are MNHNS and SASEGT. Regarding this clone: Its antigen is unidentified.

This receptor was identified in a man aged 45-65 years in good health and CMV-seronegative. Sample: PBMCs. This chain uses TRBV6-1 with TRBJ2-6; 11 bases are shared with TRBD2. CDR3 sequence reads: CASSAQTSGITGANVLTF. The DNA of the CDR3 is TGTGCCAGCAGTGCTCAGACTAGCGGGATTACTGGGGCCAACGTCCTGACTTTC.